This T cell receptor (beta chain) was captured in a study of T cell responses to AZD1222 COVID-19 vaccine. Study results and caveats: White British people made up most donors, females outnumbered males, and clonal diversity was possibly underestimated. CD4 TCRs covered the whole spike, strongest at regions 160-218 and 743-854. Rises in breadth and depth of Spike-specific TCRs came after two AZD1222 doses. Repertoire collection took place solely once the T cell response had peaked.

Method: immunoSEQ multiplex PCR; TCRdb's copy keeps in-frame clones and lacks some. The sample lists approximately 68,000 clones, about 88% occurring once. The CDR3 contains 14 residues. V gave up 6 bases and J gave up 6 bases; unmatched junction bases: 11. Germline V gene lookup returns CDR1 SEHNR and CDR2 FQNEAQ (reference sequence). About this clone: No antigen is known for it.

This TCR came from an adult who received the MenACWY meningococcal vaccine as a control. The material was peripheral blood, obtained 28 days after the second dose of the MenACWY control vaccine. The chain combines TRBV7-9 with TRBJ2-7; 7 bases match TRBD1. CDR3 in DNA: TGTGCCAGCAGTTCAAGACAGGGACCTCTCGAGCAGTACTTC. This gives the protein CASSSRQGPLEQYF.